Listed here are 15 T cell receptor beta chains from one sample, sequenced in a study of regulatory T cells in long-lasting Graves disease. Time point noted: persistent/refractory GD, antithyroid drugs over 5 years with positive TRAb. PBMCs provided the RNA from which the TCR library was made. Arm-PCR of CDR3 regions and iRepertoire HTBI primers were used to build TCR beta libraries. MiXCR was run by TCRdb on the multiplex PCR reads, yielding one entry per CDR3 protein. This sample has approximately 690,000 distinct CDR3 sequences, with about 30% found just once. The starting material was peripheral blood mononuclear cells (PBMCs), obtained when the disease was refractory, from a patient treated with antithyroid drugs. The receptor set was obtained from a female donor with Graves disease.

The table lists this clonotype with a few counts. The V gene is TRBV29-1, the J gene TRBJ1-2; no firm D call. Per germline, CDR1 SQVTM and CDR2 ANQGSEA. With 3 bases removed from V and 0 bases from J, the gap between germline ends came to 14 bases. This CDR3 has 15 residues. CDR3 DNA: TGCAGCGTTGAGGGTGGCCTTTTCACTAACTATGGCTACACCTTC. It is translated as CSVEGGLFTNYGYTF.

The chain is built from TRBV19 and TRBJ2-7; 11 bases line up with TRBD2. CDR1 and CDR2 from the germline V gene are LNHDA and SQIVND (reference sequence). The CDR3 covers 16 residues. J lost 5 bases, V lost 5 bases, and 11 bases had no gene match. CDR3: CASSHFLTSGKDEQYF. As DNA, the CDR3 is TGTGCCAGTAGTCACTTCCTGACTAGCGGGAAAGACGAGCAGTACTTC.

This clonotype has only a few counts. The V gene is TRBV7-3, the J gene TRBJ2-7; 7 bases line up with TRBD2. The CDR3 covers 13 residues. V shed 0 bases, J shed 7 bases, and the junction held 3 bases outside the gene matches. CDR1 SGHTA and CDR2 FQGTGA come from the germline V gene. CDR3 in DNA: TGTGCCAGCAGCTTAACTCAGGGAGGGGAGCAGTACTTC. Its translation is CASSLTQGGEQYF.

The chain uses TRBV20-1 and TRBJ2-7; D is unresolved. This CDR3 region has 17 residues. Trimming pared 1 base from V and 2 bases from J, leaving 21 bases between. In germline, CDR1 is DFQATT, CDR2 SNEGSKA (reference sequence). The CDR3 region is CSARAYLGTENTYEQYF. In DNA form, the CDR3 reads TGCAGTGCTAGAGCCTACCTTGGTACAGAAAATACCTACGAGCAGTACTTC.

This chain connects TRBV11-1 to TRBJ2-2; D not certain. Germline V gene data show CDR1 as SGHAT and CDR2 as FQDESV (reference sequence). The CDR3 contains 14 residues. V shed 5 bases and J shed 7 bases, with 14 bases lying between them. The DNA of the CDR3 is TGTGCCAGCAGCACGGACCAAGTGGTCGGGGAGCTGTTTTTT. Its protein product is CASSTDQVVGELFF.

This clonotype was counted only a few times. The chain uses TRBV28 and TRBJ1-6; TRBD1 agrees at 7 bases. The length of the CDR3 is 14 residues. The V gene end was trimmed by 5 bases and the J gene end by 7 bases; junction bases not matched to a gene: 5. From germline, CDR1 is MDHEN and CDR2 SYDVKM. The CDR3 region is CASSQGVRNSPLHF. CDR3 coding DNA: TGTGCCAGCAGTCAGGGGGTACGAAATTCACCCCTCCACTTT.

This clonotype was detected only a few times. The chain couples TRBV6-1 to TRBJ1-1; D is uncertain. This CDR3 region has 13 residues. The V gene's germline CDR1 is MNHNS and CDR2 SASEGT. Trimming cost V 7 bases and J 1 base, with 10 bases left between them. DNA of the CDR3: TGTGCCAGCAAACCCGGGTCGAACACTGAAGCTTTCTTT. Amino acids: CASKPGSNTEAFF.

The J gene is TRBJ1-1, the V gene TRBV5-1; 9 nucleotides align to TRBD1. Germline V CDR1 and CDR2: SGHRS, YFSETQ. Losses at the gene ends were 0 bases for V and 10 bases for J; bases not matched to a gene: 10. The CDR3 covers 15 residues. The CDR3 region is CASSLGDREFAGAFF. CDR3 in DNA: TGCGCCAGCAGCTTGGGGGACAGGGAGTTTGCTGGAGCTTTCTTT.

The chain employs TRBV11-2 and TRBJ2-2, with D perhaps matching TRBD2 (5 bases). V lost 5 bases and J lost 5, with 24 bases in between. The length of the CDR3 is 18 residues. CDR1 and CDR2 from the germline V gene are SGHAT and FQNNGV. CDR3 coding DNA: TGTGCCAGCAGCCGAGATCTTATAGCGAGTGGTGGAACCGGGGAGCTGTTTTTT. Its protein is CASSRDLIASGGTGELFF.

The sample holds many counts of this clonotype. This rearrangement joins TRBV12-3 or TRBV12-4 to TRBJ1-2; D perhaps matches TRBD1 (6 bases). V lost 2 bases and J lost 6, with 13 bases in between. The CDR3 is made up of 14 amino acids. Written as DNA, the CDR3 is TGTGCCAGCAGTTTAATGGTCCAGGGGAATGGCTACACCTTC. Translating gives CASSLMVQGNGYTF.

This clonotype has more than one count but fewer than ten. The V and J genes are TRBV29-1 and TRBJ1-1, with a tentative D call TRBD1 (5 bases). The CDR3 extends over 15 amino acids. Germline V lookup: CDR1 SQVTM, CDR2 ANQGSEA. V was cut by 6 bases and J by 0 bases, with 17 bases left in between. CDR3 amino acids: CSVRTVETVNTEAFF. As DNA, the CDR3 is TGCAGCGTGCGAACCGTTGAGACAGTGAACACTGAAGCTTTCTTT.

The chain has TRBV19 and TRBJ1-5; the D gene is possibly TRBD1 (5 bases). This CDR3 region has 15 residues. Germline CDR1 LNHDA, CDR2 SQIVND (reference sequence). V lost 1 base, J lost 0 bases, and 7 bases lay in between. The DNA of the CDR3 is TGTGCCAGTAGTATAGCAGGGAGTAGCAATCAGCCCCAGCATTTT. Encoded protein: CASSIAGSSNQPQHF.

In its sample, this clonotype was seen once. A single base separates this from a much larger clone, so it may be a read error. This chain joins TRBV27 and TRBJ1-2; D possibly corresponds to TRBD1 (5 bases). The germline CDR1 and CDR2 sequences are MNHEY and SMNVEV (reference sequence). The CDR3 runs 15 residues. The CDR3, as DNA: TGTGCCAGCAGTTTGACCGGGGGGAGGGACTATGACTACACCTTC. Its translation is CASSLTGGRDYDYTF.

This chain joins TRBV7-6 and TRBJ2-5, with D possibly being TRBD1 (6 bases). The ends were cut back, 5 bases at V and 1 base at J, with 17 bases in the middle. This CDR3 comprises 16 residues. CDR1 is SGHVS and CDR2 is FNYEAQ in the germline V gene. In nucleotides, the CDR3 is TGTGCCAGCAGCACAACCACCCGGGACACCCAAGAGACCCAGTACTTC. It is translated as CASSTTTRDTQETQYF.

This clonotype appeared a few times. The chain recombines TRBV20-1 with TRBJ1-1, with unresolved D. The CDR3 is 12 residues long. Trimming took off 0 bases at V and 1 base at J, with 3 bases between the two ends. Germline loops: CDR1 DFQATT, CDR2 SNEGSKA (reference sequence). CDR3 bases: TGCAGTGCTAGAGACAGGAACACTGAAGCTTTCTTT. It codes for CSARDRNTEAFF.